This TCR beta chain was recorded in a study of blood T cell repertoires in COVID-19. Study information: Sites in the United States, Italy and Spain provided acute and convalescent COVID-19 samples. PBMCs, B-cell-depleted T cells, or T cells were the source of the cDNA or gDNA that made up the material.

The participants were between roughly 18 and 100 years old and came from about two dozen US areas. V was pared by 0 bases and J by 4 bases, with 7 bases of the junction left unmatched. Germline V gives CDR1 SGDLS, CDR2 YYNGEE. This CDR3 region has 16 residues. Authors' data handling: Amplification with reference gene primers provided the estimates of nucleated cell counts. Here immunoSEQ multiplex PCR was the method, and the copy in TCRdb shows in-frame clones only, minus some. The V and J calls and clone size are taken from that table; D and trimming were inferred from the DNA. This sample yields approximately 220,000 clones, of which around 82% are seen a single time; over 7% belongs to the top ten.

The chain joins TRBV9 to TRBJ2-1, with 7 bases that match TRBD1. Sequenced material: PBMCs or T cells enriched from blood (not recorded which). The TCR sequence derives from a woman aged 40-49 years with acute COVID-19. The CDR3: CASSVDEGALYNEQFF. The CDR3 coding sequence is TGTGCCAGCAGCGTAGACGAGGGGGCTCTTTACAATGAGCAGTTCTTC.